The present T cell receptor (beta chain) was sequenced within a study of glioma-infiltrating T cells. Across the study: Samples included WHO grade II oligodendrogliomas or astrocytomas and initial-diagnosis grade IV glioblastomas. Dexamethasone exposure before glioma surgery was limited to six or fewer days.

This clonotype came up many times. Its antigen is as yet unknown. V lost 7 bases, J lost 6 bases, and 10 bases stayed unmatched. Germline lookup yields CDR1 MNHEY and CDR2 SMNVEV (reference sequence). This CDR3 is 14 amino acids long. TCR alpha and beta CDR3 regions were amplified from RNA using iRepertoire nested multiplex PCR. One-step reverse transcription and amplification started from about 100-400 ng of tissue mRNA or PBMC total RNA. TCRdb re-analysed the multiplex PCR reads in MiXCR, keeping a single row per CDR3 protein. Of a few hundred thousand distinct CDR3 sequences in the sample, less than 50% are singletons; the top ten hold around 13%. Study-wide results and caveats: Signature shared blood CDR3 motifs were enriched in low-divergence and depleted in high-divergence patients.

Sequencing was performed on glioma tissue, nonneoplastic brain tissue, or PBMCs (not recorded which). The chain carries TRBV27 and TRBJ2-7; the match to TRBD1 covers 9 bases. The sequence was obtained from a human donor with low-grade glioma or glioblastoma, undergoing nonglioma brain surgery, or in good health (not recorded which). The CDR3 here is CASTPTGTGTEQYF. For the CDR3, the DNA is TGTGCCAGCACTCCGACGGGGACAGGGACCGAGCAGTACTTC.